These 18 T cell receptor beta chains were all obtained from the same sample, sequenced in a study of cytotoxic CD8 clonotypes in ibrutinib-treated CLL. TCRdb's table, derived via immunoSEQ multiplex PCR, lists solely in-frame clones and lacks some. The table includes fewer than 150,000 clones, 84% detected once. This specimen consisted of PBMCs, obtained after 24 months of ibrutinib treatment. Receptors originate from a human donor with chronic lymphocytic leukemia.

V and J are TRBV5-1 and TRBJ1-1; TRBD1 agrees at 8 bases. The CDR3 length is 17 residues. Germline lookup yields CDR1 SGHRS and CDR2 YFSETQ. J gave up 1 base and V 3 bases, and 11 bases lay outside the gene matches. The DNA for the CDR3 is TGCGCCAGCAGCTACGGTCAAGCAGGGACAGGGAACACTGAAGCTTTCTTT. This translates into CASSYGQAGTGNTEAFF.

The V and J genes are TRBV2 and TRBJ1-3; no firm D call. Looked up from germline, CDR1 is SNHLY and CDR2 is FYNNEI. V was shortened by 0 bases and J by 6 bases, with 3 bases between the two germline ends. This CDR3 is 12 amino acids long. CDR3 nucleotide sequence: TGTGCCAGCAGTGAAGCTCTAAACACCATATATTTT. This codes for CASSEALNTIYF.

The rearrangement joins TRBV20-1 to TRBJ2-7; D remains ambiguous. V dropped 6 bases and J dropped 6 bases, with 12 bases sitting between them. The CDR3 loop spans 11 amino acids. Per the germline V gene, CDR1 is DFQATT and CDR2 is SNEGSKA (reference sequence). The CDR3 DNA sequence: TGCAGTGCCAGGCTTGTGGGCGAGCAGTACTTC. It codes for CSARLVGEQYF.

This chain connects TRBV7-2 to TRBJ2-1; TRBD2 aligns across 7 bases. The CDR3 is 16 residues long. Per germline, CDR1 SGHTA and CDR2 FQGNSA. The V gene end was trimmed by 1 base and the J gene end by 12 bases; junction bases not matched to a gene: 15. The CDR3 nucleotides are TGTGCCAGCAGCTTAGACCGACGCAAGCGGGGCGGGTGGCAGTTCTTC. This codes for CASSLDRRKRGGWQFF.

The rearrangement links TRBV11-3 to TRBJ2-1; 7 nucleotides agree with TRBD2. The germline CDR1 and CDR2 sequences are SGHNT and YENEEA. This CDR3 has 15 residues. Germline trimming cut 1 base from V and 9 bases from J; bases unmatched to any gene: 9. For the CDR3, the DNA is TGTGCCAGCAGCTTAGCGCGGGGTCCGGGGGGTGAGCAGTTCTTC. As protein: CASSLARGPGGEQFF. The full variable domain, its missing parts supplied by reference TRBV11-3 and TRBJ2-1, is EAGVVQSPRYKIIEKKQPVAFWCNPISGHNTLYWYLQNLGQGPELLIRYENEEAVDDSQLPKDRFSAERLKGVDSTLKIQPAELGDSAVYLCASSLARGPGGEQFFGPGTRLTVL.

J is TRBJ1-6 and V is TRBV19, with D maybe TRBD1 (5 bases). V dropped 6 bases and J dropped 7 bases, with 13 bases sitting between them. The CDR3 has 14 amino acids. Per germline, CDR1 LNHDA and CDR2 SQIVND (reference sequence). CDR3 in amino acids: CASRRDSLNSPLHF. The CDR3 DNA follows: TGTGCCAGTAGAAGAGACAGTCTGAATTCACCCCTCCACTTT.

The chain has TRBV7-9 and TRBJ2-3; TRBD2 is a possible D gene (6 bases). The CDR3 consists of 12 residues. Germline V gives CDR1 SEHNR, CDR2 FQNEAQ (reference sequence). V lost 3 bases, J lost 5 bases, and 6 bases lay in between. The CDR3 bases are TGTGCCAGCAGCTTGACTAGAGATACGCAGTATTTT. Amino acids: CASSLTRDTQYF.

The chain employs TRBV5-4 and TRBJ2-1; TRBD1 matches at 8 bases. Germline V gives CDR1 SGHNT, CDR2 YYREEE (reference sequence). The CDR3 is made up of 15 amino acids. Trimming cost V 3 bases and J 4 bases; bases outside gene matches: 6. CDR3 DNA sequence: TGTGCCAGCAGCTCGGACAGGGAAATATACAATGAGCAGTTCTTC. It encodes CASSSDREIYNEQFF.

This chain links TRBV11-2 with TRBJ2-7; the match to TRBD1 covers 9 bases. This CDR3 comprises 14 residues. CDR1 SGHAT and CDR2 FQNNGV come from the germline V gene. V lost 5 bases to trimming and J lost 4 bases; unmatched junction nucleotides: 6. CDR3 DNA: TGTGCCAGCAGCCCCCGGGACAGGGTTTACGAGCAGTACTTC. This encodes CASSPRDRVYEQYF. Based on the CDR3 plus reference TRBV11-2 and TRBJ2-7, the full variable domain is EAGVAQSPRYKIIEKRQSVAFWCNPISGHATLYWYQQILGQGPKLLIQFQNNGVVDDSQLPKDRFSAERLKGVDSTLKIQPAKLEDSAVYLCASSPRDRVYEQYFGPGTRLTVT.

This rearrangement joins TRBV18 to TRBJ1-1; 9 bases match TRBD1. The germline V gene encodes CDR1 KGHSH and CDR2 LQKENI. This CDR3 has 14 residues. The V gene end was trimmed by 4 bases and the J gene end by 4 bases; junction bases not matched to a gene: 4. The CDR3 region is CASSLKQGATEAFF. In nucleotides, the CDR3 is TGTGCCAGCTCACTAAAACAGGGGGCCACTGAAGCTTTCTTT.

V usage is TRBV6-6 and J usage is TRBJ2-7; D is unresolved. The CDR3 extends over 13 amino acids. Trimming took off 0 bases at V and 1 base at J, with 4 bases between the two ends. CDR1 is MNHNY, CDR2 SVGAGI, per germline (reference sequence). CDR3 sequence (DNA): TGTGCCAGCAGTTACTCGATTTCCTACGAGCAGTACTTC. Translated, it gives CASSYSISYEQYF.

The chain joins TRBV7-9 to TRBJ1-6; D is perhaps TRBD1 (5 bases). The germline V and J ends were trimmed by 1 base and 0 bases, with 10 bases remaining between them. CDR3 length equals 17 residues. Germline values: CDR1 SEHNR, CDR2 FQNEAQ (reference sequence). CDR3 amino acids: CASSLGGTGSYNSPLHF. The CDR3 nucleotides read TGTGCCAGCAGCTTAGGAGGGACCGGCTCCTATAATTCACCCCTCCACTTT.

The J gene is TRBJ1-2, the V gene TRBV18; TRBD1 matches 8 bases. With 1 base clipped from V and 3 bases from J, the junction kept 4 bases outside the gene matches. The CDR3 loop spans 15 amino acids. Germline values: CDR1 KGHSH, CDR2 LQKENI. CDR3: CASSPRAGGDYGYTF. CDR3 bases: TGTGCCAGCTCACCACGGGCAGGGGGCGACTATGGCTACACCTTC.

J is TRBJ2-3 and V is TRBV5-4, with 12 bases matching TRBD2. Germline assignment: CDR1 SGHNT and CDR2 YYREEE (reference sequence). The CDR3 contains 16 residues. The V and J ends lost 4 bases and 6 bases, in that order; junction bases with no gene match: 9. This CDR3 reads CASSTSSGGASDTQYF. The CDR3, as DNA: TGTGCCAGCAGCACCTCTAGCGGGGGGGCGTCCGATACGCAGTATTTT.

V gene TRBV5-6 combines with J gene TRBJ1-3; D call uncertain. The CDR3 length is 15 residues. V gave up 4 bases and J gave up 2 bases, with 13 bases separating them. The germline V gene encodes CDR1 SGHDT and CDR2 YYEEEE. CDR3 region: CASSRLVGTGNTIYF. As DNA, the CDR3 is TGTGCCAGCAGCCGATTGGTGGGAACTGGAAACACCATATATTTT.

This clone was counted once. The chain combines TRBV6-1 with TRBJ2-7; TRBD2 is a possible D gene (7 bases). The CDR3 is 17 amino acids. The germline CDR1 and CDR2 sequences are MNHNS and SASEGT. V lost 0 bases and J 0 bases, leaving 15 bases between the germline ends. The CDR3 sequence is CASSEATRGARSYEQYF. CDR3 coding DNA: TGTGCCAGCAGTGAAGCTACCCGGGGGGCTCGCTCCTACGAGCAGTACTTC.

A single count supports this clone. The chain employs TRBV11-2 and TRBJ2-6; 7 bases fit TRBD2. Germline CDR1 is SGHAT and CDR2 is FQNNGV. V was clipped by 6 bases and J by 0 bases; unmatched bases: 8. The CDR3 is 17 residues long. CDR3 loop: CASSLREGRSGANVLTF. The CDR3 nucleotides read TGTGCCAGCAGTTTAAGGGAGGGACGCTCTGGGGCCAACGTCCTGACTTTC.

J is TRBJ2-5 and V is TRBV4-1; D tentatively fits TRBD1 or TRBD2 (6 bases each). The germline V gene has CDR1 MGHRA and CDR2 YSYEKL. The CDR3 spans 15 residues. The V and J ends lost 2 bases and 3 bases respectively, with 13 bases between them. CDR3 residues: CASSQLGGREETQYF. The CDR3 nucleotides read TGCGCCAGCAGCCAATTGGGGGGCCGTGAAGAGACCCAGTACTTC.